This T cell receptor (beta chain) was obtained from a study of shared clonotypes between healthy human individuals. Study outcomes and limitations: For naive CD4 cells, approximately 4.8% of clonotypes were shared across a handful of donors. Memory subsets had estimated richness that was generally smaller than that of naive subsets.

Unmatched junction bases numbered 3, after V lost 0 bases and J lost 6 bases. The CDR3 covers 14 residues. Germline CDR1 reads SGHDT; CDR2 reads YYEEEE. Points on this clone: The antigen remains undetermined.

Assay used: immunoSEQ multiplex PCR; TCRdb lists only in-frame clones, some missing. The table includes millions of clones, about 93% detected once. It was CD45RO-negative cells, positively selected for CCR7, that made up naive CD8 cells, with terminally differentiated effector memory CD45RA+ cells excluded. All donors were healthy HIV-negative adults lacking recent acute infections or vaccinations. Sequenced sample: naive CD8+ T cells from PBMCs. The chain couples TRBV5-6 to TRBJ2-7, with TRBD1 matching over 10 bases. The TCR was taken from a man younger than 35 in good health. Some clones in this sample may be carry-over from other donors' samples. The CDR3 is CASSLVGQGTEQYF. In nucleotides, the CDR3 is TGTGCCAGCAGCTTGGTGGGACAGGGGACCGAGCAGTACTTC.